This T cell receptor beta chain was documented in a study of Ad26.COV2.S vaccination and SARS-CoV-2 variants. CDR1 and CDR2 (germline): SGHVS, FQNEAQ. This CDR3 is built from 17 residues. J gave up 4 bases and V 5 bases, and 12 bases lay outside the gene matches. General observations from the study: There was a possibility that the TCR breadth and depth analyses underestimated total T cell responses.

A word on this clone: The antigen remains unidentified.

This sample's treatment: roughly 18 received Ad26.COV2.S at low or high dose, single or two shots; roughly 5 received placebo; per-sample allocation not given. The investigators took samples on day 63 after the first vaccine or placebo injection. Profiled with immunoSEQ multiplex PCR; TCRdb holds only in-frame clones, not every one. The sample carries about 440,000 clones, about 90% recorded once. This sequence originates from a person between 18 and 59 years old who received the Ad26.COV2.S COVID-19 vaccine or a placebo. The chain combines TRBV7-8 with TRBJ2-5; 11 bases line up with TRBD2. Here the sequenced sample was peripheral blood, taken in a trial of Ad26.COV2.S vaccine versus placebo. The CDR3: CASSVPRTSGLGETQYF. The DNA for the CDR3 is TGTGCCAGCAGCGTACCCCGGACTAGCGGGTTGGGAGAGACCCAGTACTTC.